This T cell receptor (beta chain) emerged from a study of naive and memory T cell subsets. The library had UMIs added by 3' ligation of an oligonucleotide to TCR cDNA. RNA was extracted from over 2 ml of whole blood of healthy adults. Cells were not sorted; total RNA input targeted roughly 1 to 1,100 ng. The SP2 primer and nested alpha and beta constant region primers amplified ligated cDNA in four rounds. Alpha and beta constant region primers primed reverse transcription for blood and skin samples. TCRdb redid the calling of the 5' RACE reads with MiXCR, one entry per CDR3 protein. The sample has more than 50,000 distinct CDR3 sequences; roughly 6.7% are singletons. This clonotype was seen only a few times. Its antigen remains unknown. Study findings and constraints: This RNA-based method may be sensitive to activation-related transcript changes.

The sequence was collected from a male donor in good health.

The DNA for the CDR3 is TGTGCCGGATCCGTGGGGTGGAATGAGCAGTTCTTC. Its protein product is CAGSVGWNEQFF. The genes are TRBV12-3 or TRBV12-4 and TRBJ2-1; D not certain. CDR3 length equals 12 residues. Trimming cost V 11 bases and J 7 bases, with 15 bases left between them.